A selection of T cell receptor beta chains follows, all from one sample in a study of response to subunit inactivated influenza vaccine. TCRdb processed the RT-PCR reads anew with MiXCR; each CDR3 protein has one entry. The sample carries 600,000 to 850,000 distinct CDR3 sequences, 12% to 15% recorded once. The material was PBMCs from blood, obtained 14 to 15 days before vaccination. The receptors were sampled from a man aged 50 to 59 who received an inactivated influenza vaccine. Each CDR3 is given with its conserved first and last residue. The D gene is left open where the match is weak. Part of the rows lack a size; the others show once, few, many or a class for expanded clones.

NA | TRBJ2-5 | TRBV20-1 | NA | 13 | CSAPGRGQETQYF | TGCAGTGCCCCCGGCAGGGGCCAAGAGACCCAGTACTTC
few | TRBJ2-5 | TRBV5-1 | NA | 12 | CASSSAYGTQYF | TGCGCCAGCAGCTCGGCGTATGGGACCCAGTACTTC
NA | TRBJ2-1 | TRBV9 | NA | 14 | CASSVGALEGLKFF | TGTGCCAGCAGCGTAGGTGCACTAGAGGGCTTAAAGTTCTTC
NA | TRBJ1-3 | TRBV7-2 | NA | 16 | CASSFLGQSSGNTIYF | TGTGCCAGCAGCTTCTTAGGACAGAGCTCTGGAAACACCATATATTTT
NA | TRBJ2-3 | TRBV20-1 | NA | 14 | CSANPTVITDTQYF | TGCAGTGCTAACCCGACAGTAATAACAGATACGCAGTATTTT
NA | TRBJ2-7 | TRBV12-3/TRBV12-4 | NA | 15 | CASSLRSGGMGEQYF | TGTGCCAGCAGTTTAAGGTCTGGCGGGATGGGGGAGCAGTACTTC
NA | TRBJ1-1 | TRBV30 | NA | 12 | CAWFSLGTEAFF | TGTGCCTGGTTTAGTTTGGGAACTGAAGCTTTCTTT
NA | TRBJ1-5 | TRBV20-1 | TRBD1 | 14 | CSANRGYDNQPQHF | TGCAGTGCTAACAGGGGATATGACAATCAGCCCCAGCATTTT
NA | TRBJ2-5 | TRBV6-5 | TRBD2 | 16 | CASSYSTSGGRETQYF | TGTGCCAGCAGTTACTCGACTAGCGGGGGCCGGGAGACCCAGTACTTC
many | TRBJ2-7 | TRBV20-1 | TRBD2 | 15 | CSAIGTSGSSYEQYF | TGCAGTGCTATAGGGACTAGCGGGAGCTCCTACGAGCAGTACTTC
NA | TRBJ2-3 | TRBV20-1 | TRBD2 | 14 | CSDNSGDSTDTQYF | TGCAGTGATAATAGCGGGGATAGCACAGATACGCAGTATTTT
few | TRBJ2-7 | TRBV20-1 | TRBD1 | 16 | CSARAVLQGASYEQYF | TGCAGTGCTAGAGCAGTGCTACAGGGGGCATCCTACGAGCAGTACTTC
NA | TRBJ2-1 | TRBV9 | TRBD2 | 16 | CASSIGTSGRENEQFF | TGTGCCAGCAGCATTGGGACTAGCGGGAGGGAAAATGAGCAGTTCTTC
many | TRBJ1-2 | TRBV5-6 | NA | 13 | CASSLVGFHGYTF | TGTGCCAGCAGCTTGGTTGGGTTCCATGGCTACACCTTC
few | TRBJ2-7 | TRBV7-9 | NA | 13 | CASSPQGYYEQYF | TGTGCCAGCAGCCCACAGGGTTACTACGAGCAGTACTTC
few | TRBJ1-5 | TRBV27 | TRBD1 | 19 | CASSLLDREVNMGNQPQHF | TGTGCCAGCAGTCTCTTGGACAGGGAGGTAAATATGGGCAATCAGCCCCAGCATTTT
NA | TRBJ2-1 | TRBV6-5 | NA | 12 | CASSYGAGEQFF | TGTGCCAGCAGTTACGGGGCGGGTGAGCAGTTCTTC
many | TRBJ2-1 | TRBV5-6 | TRBD1 | 16 | CASSRHRGVAYNEQFF | TGTGCCAGCAGCAGGCACAGGGGAGTCGCCTACAATGAGCAGTTCTTC
few | TRBJ2-5 | TRBV6-2/TRBV6-3 | TRBD2 | 13 | CASRRLAGETQYF | TGTGCCAGCAGGCGACTAGCGGGAGAGACCCAGTACTTC
few | TRBJ1-4 | TRBV5-6 | TRBD1 | 13 | CASRNRGGEKLFF | TGTGCCAGCCGAAACAGGGGGGGTGAAAAACTGTTTTTT
NA | TRBJ2-7 | TRBV7-2 | TRBD2 | 15 | CASSSRTSGAYEQYF | TGTGCCAGCAGCTCCCGGACTAGCGGGGCCTACGAGCAGTACTTC
many | TRBJ2-3 | TRBV5-1 | NA | 14 | CASSLLASTDTQYF | TGTGCCAGCAGTTTACTAGCAAGCACAGATACGCAGTATTTT
NA | TRBJ2-1 | TRBV24-1 | TRBD1 | 15 | CATSETTGQTNEQFF | TGTGCCACCAGTGAGACGACAGGGCAAACAAATGAGCAGTTCTTC
NA | TRBJ2-3 | TRBV6-2/TRBV6-3 | TRBD1 | 16 | CASSSPSQDRAYTQYF | TGTGCCAGCAGTTCCCCCTCCCAAGACAGGGCTTATACGCAGTATTTT
few | TRBJ2-3 | TRBV6-1 | NA | 13 | CASHRTSTDTQYF | TGTGCCAGCCATCGGACAAGCACAGATACGCAGTATTTT
few | TRBJ2-7 | TRBV12-3/TRBV12-4 | TRBD1 | 15 | CASRAGTGSSYEQYF | TGTGCCAGCAGAGCCGGGACAGGTAGCTCCTACGAGCAGTACTTC
many | TRBJ2-1 | TRBV10-3 | TRBD2 | 13 | CAISVSGDNEQFF | TGTGCCATCAGTGTTAGCGGGGACAATGAGCAGTTCTTC
few | TRBJ2-1 | TRBV28 | NA | 14 | CASSWGVGNSQQFF | TGTGCCAGCAGTTGGGGGGTCGGGAATAGCCAGCAGTTCTTC
few | TRBJ2-5 | TRBV20-1 | TRBD2 | 16 | CSASGTSGRAARTQYF | TGCAGTGCTAGCGGGACTAGCGGGAGGGCCGCCCGGACCCAGTACTTC
NA | TRBJ2-3 | TRBV29-1 | TRBD2 | 18 | CSAPSGAGDKTSTDTQYF | TGCAGCGCACCTTCGGGTGCGGGGGATAAAACTAGCACAGATACGCAGTATTTT
many | TRBJ1-3 | TRBV12-3/TRBV12-4 | NA | 15 | CASRDTGGSGNTIYF | TGTGCCAGCAGAGACACCGGGGGGTCTGGAAACACCATATATTTT
NA | TRBJ1-2 | TRBV28 | NA | 16 | CASSSIGDLKNYGYTF | TGTGCCAGCAGTTCTATTGGGGACCTTAAAAACTATGGCTACACCTTC
NA | TRBJ2-2 | TRBV7-2 | NA | 14 | CASRSSGQGRELFF | TGTGCCAGCAGGTCATCAGGGCAGGGTAGGGAGCTGTTTTTT
many | TRBJ1-6 | TRBV12-3/TRBV12-4 | NA | 15 | CASSPQGLGNSPLHF | TGTGCCAGCAGTCCTCAGGGATTGGGAAATTCACCCCTCCACTTT
NA | TRBJ2-7 | TRBV4-1 | NA | 13 | CASSPWLGYEQYF | TGCGCCAGCAGCCCCTGGCTGGGGTACGAGCAGTACTTC